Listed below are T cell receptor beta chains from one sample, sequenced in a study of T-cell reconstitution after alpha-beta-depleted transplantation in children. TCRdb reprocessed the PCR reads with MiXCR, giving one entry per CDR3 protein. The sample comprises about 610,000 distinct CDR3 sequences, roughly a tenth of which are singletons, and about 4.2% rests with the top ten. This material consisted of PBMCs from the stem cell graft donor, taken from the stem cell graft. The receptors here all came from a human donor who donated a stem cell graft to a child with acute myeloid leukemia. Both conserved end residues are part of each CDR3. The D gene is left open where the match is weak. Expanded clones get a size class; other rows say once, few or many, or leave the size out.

CDR3 protein: CSALSVGNTDTQYF; CDR3 DNA: TGCAGTGCCCTAAGTGTCGGTAACACAGATACGCAGTATTTT; D gene: -; CDR3 length: 14; V gene: TRBV20-1; clone size: -; J gene: TRBJ2-3
CDR3 protein: CAIQSGGPNTEAFF; CDR3 DNA: TGTGCCATCCAGAGCGGGGGACCGAACACTGAAGCTTTCTTT; D gene: -; CDR3 length: 14; V gene: TRBV28; clone size: few; J gene: TRBJ1-1
CDR3 protein: CASSLVGLSYGYTF; CDR3 DNA: TGTGCCAGCAGTTTAGTTGGGCTGTCCTATGGCTACACCTTC; D gene: -; CDR3 length: 14; V gene: TRBV28; clone size: -; J gene: TRBJ1-2
CDR3 protein: CASSGAGRGNEQFF; CDR3 DNA: TGTGCCAGCAGCGGGGCCGGGAGAGGAAATGAGCAGTTCTTC; D gene: -; CDR3 length: 14; V gene: TRBV9; clone size: few; J gene: TRBJ2-1
CDR3 protein: CASSSTMGQVISYEQYF; CDR3 DNA: TGTGCCAGCAGCTCAACAATGGGACAGGTAATCTCCTACGAGCAGTACTTC; D gene: TRBD1; CDR3 length: 17; V gene: TRBV5-6; clone size: few; J gene: TRBJ2-7
CDR3 protein: CASSDRASGPNEQFF; CDR3 DNA: TGTGCCAGCAGTGATAGGGCTAGCGGGCCCAATGAGCAGTTCTTC; D gene: TRBD2; CDR3 length: 15; V gene: TRBV2; clone size: few; J gene: TRBJ2-1
CDR3 protein: CAWRIASYEQYF; CDR3 DNA: TGTGCCTGGAGGATCGCCTCCTACGAGCAGTACTTC; D gene: -; CDR3 length: 12; V gene: TRBV30; clone size: many; J gene: TRBJ2-7
CDR3 protein: CASSFRPGRQETQYF; CDR3 DNA: TGTGCCAGCAGCTTTAGACCTGGGAGGCAAGAGACCCAGTACTTC; D gene: -; CDR3 length: 15; V gene: TRBV7-8; clone size: -; J gene: TRBJ2-5
CDR3 protein: CTSSLDSLGTSSYNEQFF; CDR3 DNA: TGTACCAGCAGTTTAGATAGTCTGGGTACTAGCTCCTACAATGAGCAGTTCTTC; D gene: -; CDR3 length: 18; V gene: TRBV12-3/TRBV12-4; clone size: -; J gene: TRBJ2-1
CDR3 protein: CASSLERGGETQYF; CDR3 DNA: TGCGCCAGCAGCTTGGAGCGAGGGGGGGAGACCCAGTACTTC; D gene: -; CDR3 length: 14; V gene: TRBV5-1; clone size: many; J gene: TRBJ2-5
CDR3 protein: CASSYHPPGQGVDTQYF; CDR3 DNA: TGTGCCAGCAGTTACCATCCACCGGGACAGGGGGTGGATACGCAGTATTTT; D gene: TRBD1; CDR3 length: 17; V gene: TRBV6-2/TRBV6-3; clone size: few; J gene: TRBJ2-3
CDR3 protein: CASSGGGRQGSTDTQYF; CDR3 DNA: TGTGCCAGCAGCGGCGGGGGTCGACAGGGCAGCACAGATACGCAGTATTTT; D gene: -; CDR3 length: 17; V gene: TRBV7-2; clone size: few; J gene: TRBJ2-3
CDR3 protein: CASSLSQGDKETQYF; CDR3 DNA: TGTGCCAGCAGCTTAAGTCAGGGGGACAAAGAGACCCAGTACTTC; D gene: TRBD1; CDR3 length: 15; V gene: TRBV7-3; clone size: once; J gene: TRBJ2-5
CDR3 protein: CASSYSREGYEQYF; CDR3 DNA: TGTGCCAGCAGTTACTCGCGGGAGGGCTACGAGCAGTACTTC; D gene: TRBD2; CDR3 length: 14; V gene: TRBV6-5; clone size: few; J gene: TRBJ2-7
CDR3 protein: CSARVLAGEAAGELFF; CDR3 DNA: TGCAGTGCTAGAGTACTAGCGGGAGAAGCCGCCGGGGAGCTGTTTTTT; D gene: TRBD2; CDR3 length: 16; V gene: TRBV20-1; clone size: -; J gene: TRBJ2-2
CDR3 protein: CSATSLAGAYNEQFF; CDR3 DNA: TGCAGTGCGACCTCGCTAGCGGGAGCCTACAATGAGCAGTTCTTC; D gene: TRBD2; CDR3 length: 15; V gene: TRBV20-1; clone size: many; J gene: TRBJ2-1
CDR3 protein: CASSKGHPVEDGNNEQFF; CDR3 DNA: TGTGCCAGCAGCAAAGGCCACCCCGTGGAAGATGGAAACAATGAGCAGTTCTTC; D gene: -; CDR3 length: 18; V gene: TRBV21-1; clone size: -; J gene: TRBJ2-1